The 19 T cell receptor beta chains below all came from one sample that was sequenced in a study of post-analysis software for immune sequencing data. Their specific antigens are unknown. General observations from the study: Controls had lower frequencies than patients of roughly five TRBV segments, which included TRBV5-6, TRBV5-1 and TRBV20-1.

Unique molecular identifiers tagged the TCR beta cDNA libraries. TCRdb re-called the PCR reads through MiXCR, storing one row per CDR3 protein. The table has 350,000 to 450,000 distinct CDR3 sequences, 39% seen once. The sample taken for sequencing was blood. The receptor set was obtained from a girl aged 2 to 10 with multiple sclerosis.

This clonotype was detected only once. The CDR3 DNA reads TGTGCCAGCAGTGGGGGCGGCAGATTACGTGAGACCCAGTACTTC. It translates to CASSGGGRLRETQYF. This chain uses TRBV2 with TRBJ2-7; a possible D gene is TRBD1 (5 bases). The last part of the DNA fits TRBJ2-5 better; the J call may be wrong. The CDR3 is made up of 15 amino acids. Germline CDR1 reads SNHLY; CDR2 reads FYNNEI.

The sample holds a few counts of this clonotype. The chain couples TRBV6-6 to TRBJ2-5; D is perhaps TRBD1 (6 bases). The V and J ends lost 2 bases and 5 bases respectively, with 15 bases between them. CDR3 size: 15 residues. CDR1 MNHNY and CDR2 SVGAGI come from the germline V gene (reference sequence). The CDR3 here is CASSYGDIEMETQYF. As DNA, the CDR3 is TGTGCCAGCAGTTACGGGGACATCGAAATGGAGACCCAGTACTTC.

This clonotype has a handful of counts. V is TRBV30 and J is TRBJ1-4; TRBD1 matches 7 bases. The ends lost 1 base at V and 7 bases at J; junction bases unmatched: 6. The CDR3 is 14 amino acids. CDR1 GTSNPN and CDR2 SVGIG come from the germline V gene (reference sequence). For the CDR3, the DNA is TGTGCCTGGAGTGGGGGACAGTACGCTGAAAAACTGTTTTTT. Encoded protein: CAWSGGQYAEKLFF.

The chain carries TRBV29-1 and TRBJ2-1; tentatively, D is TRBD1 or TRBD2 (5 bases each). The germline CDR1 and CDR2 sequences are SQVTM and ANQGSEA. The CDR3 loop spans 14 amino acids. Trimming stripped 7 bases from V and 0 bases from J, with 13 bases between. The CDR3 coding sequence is TGCAGCGGCAACCGGGACGGCTCCTACAATGAGCAGTTCTTC. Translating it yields CSGNRDGSYNEQFF.

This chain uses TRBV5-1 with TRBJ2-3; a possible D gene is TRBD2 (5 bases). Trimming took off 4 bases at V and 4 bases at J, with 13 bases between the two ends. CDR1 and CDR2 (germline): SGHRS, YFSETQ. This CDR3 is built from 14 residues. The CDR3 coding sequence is TGCGCCAGCAGCCCAGAGGGTCGTGCAGATACGCAGTATTTT. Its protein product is CASSPEGRADTQYF.

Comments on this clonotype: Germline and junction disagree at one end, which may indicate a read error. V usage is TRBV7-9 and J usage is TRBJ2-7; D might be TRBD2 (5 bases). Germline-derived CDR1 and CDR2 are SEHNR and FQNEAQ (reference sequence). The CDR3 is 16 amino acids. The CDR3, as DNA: TGTGCCGGCAGCTTAGCGTTTTGGTGGGCGACCTACGAGCAGTACTTC. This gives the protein CAGSLAFWWATYEQYF.

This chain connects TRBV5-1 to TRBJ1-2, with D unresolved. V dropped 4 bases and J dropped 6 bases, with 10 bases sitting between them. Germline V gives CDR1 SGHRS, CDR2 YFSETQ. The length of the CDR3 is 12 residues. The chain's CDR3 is CASSIGRHGYTF. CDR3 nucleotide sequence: TGCGCCAGCAGCATCGGACGGCATGGCTACACCTTC.

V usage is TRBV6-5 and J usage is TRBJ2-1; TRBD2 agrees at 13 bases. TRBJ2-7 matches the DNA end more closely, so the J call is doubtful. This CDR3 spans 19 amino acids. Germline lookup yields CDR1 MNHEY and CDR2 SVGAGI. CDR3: CASSYGLAGEGSSYNEQYF. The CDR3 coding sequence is TGTGCCAGCAGTTACGGACTAGCGGGAGAAGGAAGCTCCTACAATGAGCAGTACTTC.

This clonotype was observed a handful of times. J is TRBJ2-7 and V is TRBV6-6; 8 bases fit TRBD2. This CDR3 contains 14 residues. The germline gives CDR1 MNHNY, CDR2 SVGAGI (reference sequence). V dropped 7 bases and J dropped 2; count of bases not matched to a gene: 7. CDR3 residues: CASKGQRETYEQYF. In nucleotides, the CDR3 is TGTGCCAGCAAGGGGCAGCGGGAGACCTACGAGCAGTACTTC.

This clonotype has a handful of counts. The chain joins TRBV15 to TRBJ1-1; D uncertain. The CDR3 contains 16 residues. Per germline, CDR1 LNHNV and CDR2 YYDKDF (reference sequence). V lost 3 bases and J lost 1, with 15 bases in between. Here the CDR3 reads CATSSHPGLGNTEAFF. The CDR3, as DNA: TGTGCCACCAGCAGTCACCCGGGGTTGGGGAACACTGAAGCTTTCTTT.

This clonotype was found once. CDR3 in amino acids: CASSNHRPSVDTEAFF. The CDR3 coding sequence is TGTGCCAGCAGTAACCATCGACCGAGTGTGGACACTGAAGCTTTCTTT. V gene TRBV6-5 combines with J gene TRBJ1-1; D unclear. Per germline, CDR1 MNHEY and CDR2 SVGAGI. This CDR3 is built from 16 residues. Between the trimmed V and J ends, which lost 5 bases and 3 bases, there was a span of 19 bases.

CDR3 nucleotide sequence: TGTGCCATCGAACCTGTAGGGTCTAGCGGGAGACCCTACAATGAGCAGTTCTTC. This codes for CAIEPVGSSGRPYNEQFF. The chain carries TRBV21-1 and TRBJ2-1; the table's D call TRBD2 went unverified against the DNA. TRBV21-1 is shown as a pseudogene. This CDR3 is 18 amino acids long.

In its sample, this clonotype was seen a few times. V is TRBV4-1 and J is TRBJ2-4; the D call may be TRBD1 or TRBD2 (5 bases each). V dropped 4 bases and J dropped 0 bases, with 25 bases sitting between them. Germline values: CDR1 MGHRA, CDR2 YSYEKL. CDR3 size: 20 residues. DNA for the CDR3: TGCGCCAGCAGCCTATCGGCTTTAGGGCCGGGGCCACTAGCCAAAAACATTCAGTACTTC. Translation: CASSLSALGPGPLAKNIQYF.

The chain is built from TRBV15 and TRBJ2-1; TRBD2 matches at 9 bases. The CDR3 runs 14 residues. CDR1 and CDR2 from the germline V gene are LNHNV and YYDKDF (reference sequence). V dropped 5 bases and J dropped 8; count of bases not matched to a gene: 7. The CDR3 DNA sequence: TGTGCCACCAGCGGCGGACTAGCGTTCTATGAGCAGTTCTTC. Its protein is CATSGGLAFYEQFF.

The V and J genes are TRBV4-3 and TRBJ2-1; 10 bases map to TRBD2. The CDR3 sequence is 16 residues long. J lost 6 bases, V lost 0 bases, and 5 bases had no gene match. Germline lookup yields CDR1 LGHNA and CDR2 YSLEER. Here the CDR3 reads CASSQDELAGVNEQFF. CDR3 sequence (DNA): TGCGCCAGCAGCCAAGATGAGCTAGCGGGAGTCAATGAGCAGTTCTTC.

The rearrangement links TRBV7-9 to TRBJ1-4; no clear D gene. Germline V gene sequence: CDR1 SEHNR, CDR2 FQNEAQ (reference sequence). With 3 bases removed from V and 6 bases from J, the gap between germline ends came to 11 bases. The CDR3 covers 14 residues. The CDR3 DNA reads TGTGCCAGCAGCTTCTCAGGTGGAGATGAAAAACTGTTTTTT. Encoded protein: CASSFSGGDEKLFF.

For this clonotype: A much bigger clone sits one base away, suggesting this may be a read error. The CDR3, as DNA: TGTGCCAGCAGTTTAAACAGCTACAATGAGCGGTTCTTC. Protein sequence: CASSLNSYNERFF. The chain combines TRBV27 with TRBJ2-1; D ambiguous. CDR1 and CDR2 from the germline V gene are MNHEY and SMNVEV (reference sequence). The CDR3 runs 13 residues.

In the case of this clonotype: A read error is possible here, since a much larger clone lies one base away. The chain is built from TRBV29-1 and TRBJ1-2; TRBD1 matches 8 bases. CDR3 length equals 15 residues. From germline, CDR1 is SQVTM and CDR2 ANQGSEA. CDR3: CSVSGTGRANYGHTF. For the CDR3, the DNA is TGCAGCGTGTCCGGGACAGGAAGAGCTAACTATGGCCACACCTTC.

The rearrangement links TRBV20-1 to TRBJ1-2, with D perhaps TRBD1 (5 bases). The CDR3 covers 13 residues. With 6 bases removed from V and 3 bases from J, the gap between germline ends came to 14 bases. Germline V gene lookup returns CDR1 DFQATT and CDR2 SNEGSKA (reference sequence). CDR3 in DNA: TGCAGTGCCGCGGGGGGTCAGGACTATGGCTACACCTTC. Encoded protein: CSAAGGQDYGYTF.